The rows below give T cell receptor beta chains drawn from one sample of a study of blood T cell repertoires in COVID-19. Sequenced by immunoSEQ multiplex PCR; TCRdb stores in-frame clones only, minus some. Found here are around 120,000 clones, about 90% of them singletons; the top ten hold approximately 7.2%. Material for sequencing was peripheral blood. The receptors come from a man between 65 and 80 years old who had recovered from COVID-19. CDR3s include the opening cysteine and the closing phenylalanine or tryptophan. D genes are given only for firm matches. Clone size, where shown, is once, few, many, or a class for clones that have expanded.

D gene	V gene	clone size	J gene	CDR3 protein	CDR3 DNA
TRBD1	TRBV6-5	-	TRBJ1-2	CASMGQGTPGYTF	TGTGCCAGCATGGGACAGGGTACGCCTGGCTACACCTTC
-	TRBV29-1	-	TRBJ1-1	CSVESGENTEAFF	TGCAGCGTTGAGTCCGGGGAGAACACTGAAGCTTTCTTT
-	TRBV10-3	-	TRBJ1-5	CAISDFRLGASNQPQHF	TGTGCCATCAGTGATTTCCGATTGGGGGCCAGCAATCAGCCCCAGCATTTT
-	TRBV18	once	TRBJ2-1	CASSPTKAGASYNEQFF	TGTGCCAGCTCACCAACGAAGGCGGGGGCGTCCTACAATGAGCAGTTCTTC
-	TRBV28	-	TRBJ1-3	CASSPPGFSGNTIYF	TGTGCCAGCAGTCCCCCGGGTTTCTCTGGAAACACCATATATTTT
-	TRBV2	once	TRBJ1-6	CASVNQGQGPLHF	TGTGCCAGCGTCAACCAGGGGCAGGGACCCCTCCACTTT
-	TRBV27	-	TRBJ2-1	CASSRQGGSQFF	TGTGCCAGCAGTAGGCAGGGAGGTTCGCAGTTCTTC
TRBD2	TRBV6-5	-	TRBJ2-1	CASSIRASGSPEQFF	TGTGCCAGCAGTATCAGGGCTAGCGGGAGCCCGGAGCAGTTCTTC
TRBD1	TRBV4-3	-	TRBJ1-2	CASSQDHRGLLYGYTF	TGCGCCAGCAGCCAGGACCACAGGGGGCTCCTCTATGGCTACACCTTC
-	TRBV6-5	once	TRBJ2-7	CASSYTVTYEQYF	TGTGCCAGCAGTTACACGGTAACCTACGAGCAGTACTTC
TRBD1	TRBV25-1	-	TRBJ1-2	CASSGGSGQSYGYTF	TGTGCCAGCAGTGGGGGCTCGGGACAGTCCTATGGCTACACCTTC
TRBD1	TRBV18	-	TRBJ2-2	CASSPQGQAGTGELFF	TGTGCCAGCTCACCACAGGGACAGGCCGGCACCGGGGAGCTGTTTTTT
TRBD2	TRBV5-4	once	TRBJ2-3	CASSSPASLARGDTQYF	TGTGCCAGCAGTTCACCCGCGTCACTAGCGAGGGGAGATACGCAGTATTTT
TRBD2	TRBV7-7	-	TRBJ2-1	CASSLSGTSGKTSSYNEQFF	TGTGCCAGCAGCTTATCCGGGACTAGCGGGAAAACGAGCTCCTACAATGAGCAGTTCTTC
-	TRBV6-5	-	TRBJ2-7	CASSYSRGLGEQYF	TGTGCCAGCAGTTACTCGAGAGGGTTGGGCGAGCAGTACTTC
-	TRBV7-3	-	TRBJ2-2	CASSLSTGNTGELFF	TGTGCCAGCAGCTTAAGCACGGGGAACACCGGGGAGCTGTTTTTT
TRBD1	TRBV2	many	TRBJ1-2	CASSVLGQGVYGYTF	TGTGCCAGCAGTGTTCTGGGACAGGGTGTCTATGGCTACACCTTC
TRBD2	TRBV7-2	-	TRBJ2-7	CASSPSGVLNYEQYF	TGTGCCAGCAGCCCTAGCGGGGTCCTTAACTACGAGCAGTACTTC
-	TRBV10-3	-	TRBJ1-2	CAISERDIYGYTF	TGTGCCATCAGTGAAAGGGACATCTATGGCTACACCTTC
TRBD2	TRBV3-1/TRBV3-2	once	TRBJ2-1	CASSQEWGGASTEQFF	TGTGCCAGCAGCCAAGAATGGGGGGGAGCCAGTACTGAGCAGTTCTTC
TRBD1	TRBV4-1	few	TRBJ1-2	CASSQPRDSYPYGYTF	TGCGCCAGCAGCCAACCCCGGGACAGCTACCCTTATGGCTACACCTTC
TRBD1	TRBV24-1	-	TRBJ1-2	CATSDRQVAGGYGYTF	TGTGCCACCAGTGATCGCCAGGTGGCAGGGGGATATGGCTACACCTTC
-	TRBV5-1	-	TRBJ2-3	CASSLWGVTGTDTQYF	TGCGCCAGCAGCTTGTGGGGGGTGACAGGCACAGATACGCAGTATTTT
-	TRBV9	-	TRBJ2-7	CASSVGAGTNYEQYF	TGTGCCAGCAGCGTAGGGGCCGGGACAAATTACGAGCAGTACTTC
-	TRBV6-5	-	TRBJ1-4	CASSYSRVGDEKLFF	TGTGCCAGCAGTTACTCGAGGGTAGGCGACGAAAAACTGTTTTTT
TRBD2	TRBV5-1	-	TRBJ2-1	CASSLTSGIYNEQFF	TGCGCCAGCAGCCTGACTAGCGGAATCTACAATGAGCAGTTCTTC
-	TRBV11-2	once	TRBJ2-2	CASRTNTGELFF	TGTGCCAGCAGAACTAATACCGGGGAGCTGTTTTTT
-	TRBV2	-	TRBJ1-2	CASSEIGRGHGYTF	TGTGCCAGCAGTGAAATCGGCAGGGGACATGGCTACACCTTC
-	TRBV28	medium-sized	TRBJ2-3	CASSLAGSTDTQYF	TGTGCCAGCAGTTTAGCGGGCAGCACAGATACGCAGTATTTT